This passage covers 7 T cell receptor beta chains from one sample sequenced in a study of beta chain features in type 1 diabetes. General study findings and limits: TCRB CDR3 length was moderately but significantly reduced in all four CD4+ subsets of Type 1 diabetes patients.

No antigens are known for them. Expressed TCRB transcripts were sequenced, since all the RNA that had been isolated was reverse transcribed. The assay was immunoSEQ multiplex PCR, and TCRdb's table has in-frame clones only and misses some. The sample has 250,000 to 300,000 clones, roughly 25% seen once; the top ten hold roughly 0.011%. Source material: naive CD4+ T cells from blood. These receptors were obtained from a woman aged 25 to 39 with type 1 diabetes.

This chain's CDR3 is CASQTSTDTQYF. The CDR3 coding sequence is TGTGCCAGCCAAACAAGCACAGATACGCAGTATTTT. The V and J genes are TRBV28 and TRBJ2-3; unclear D gene. Germline values: CDR1 MDHEN, CDR2 SYDVKM. The CDR3 has 12 amino acids. The V gene lost 8 bases and the J gene lost 0 bases, with 6 bases spanning the gap.

A few counts support this clone. The chain couples TRBV14 to TRBJ2-1; D is unresolved. Germline lookup yields CDR1 SGHDN and CDR2 FVKESK. The CDR3 is 19 residues long. V shed 2 bases and J shed 6 bases, with 26 bases lying between them. CDR3 residues: CASSQRSFSPRNSGNEQFF. CDR3 coding DNA: TGTGCCAGCAGCCAACGGTCCTTCTCCCCAAGGAACTCGGGCAATGAGCAGTTCTTC.

This chain joins TRBV5-1 and TRBJ2-1; 7 bases fit TRBD2. Germline-derived CDR1 and CDR2 are SGHRS and YFSETQ. With V trimmed by 4 bases and J by 0 bases, 7 bases remained unmatched. The CDR3 sequence is 16 residues long. CDR3 in amino acids: CASSPLADRSYNEQFF. CDR3 in DNA: TGCGCCAGCAGCCCCCTAGCGGACCGCTCCTACAATGAGCAGTTCTTC.

This chain uses TRBV19 with TRBJ1-1; 10 bases fit TRBD1. CDR3 length: 14 residues. J lost 3 bases, V lost 4 bases, and 2 bases had no gene match. The germline CDR1 and CDR2 sequences are LNHDA and SQIVND (reference sequence). Written as DNA, the CDR3 is TGTGCCAGTAGTACGGGACAGGGGTACACTGAAGCTTTCTTT. This codes for CASSTGQGYTEAFF.

This clone appeared a few times. The chain links TRBV14 to TRBJ2-3; D may be TRBD1 (6 bases). V lost 4 bases, J lost 4 bases, and 18 bases lay in between. The CDR3 runs 16 residues. In germline, CDR1 is SGHDN, CDR2 FVKESK. The CDR3 DNA reads as TGTGCCAGCAGCCGGGCAACAGGGAATCATGCAGATACGCAGTATTTT. Amino acid sequence: CASSRATGNHADTQYF.

The J gene is TRBJ2-3, the V gene TRBV27; D is possibly TRBD1 (5 bases). Germline values: CDR1 MNHEY, CDR2 SMNVEV (reference sequence). Trimming removed 7 bases from V and 2 bases from J, with 13 bases in between. The CDR3 runs to 14 residues. The CDR3 bases are TGTGCCAGCACTCCTGACAGTTTCACAGATACGCAGTATTTT. Encoded protein: CASTPDSFTDTQYF.

This clone was counted between two and nine times. The rearrangement links TRBV27 to TRBJ2-7; TRBD1 agrees at 9 bases. Per germline, CDR1 MNHEY and CDR2 SMNVEV (reference sequence). This CDR3 contains 15 residues. Trimming removed 4 bases from V and 2 bases from J; junction bases left unmatched: 6. The CDR3 here is CASSYLTGGAYEQYF. The CDR3 bases are TGTGCCAGCAGTTACCTGACAGGGGGGGCCTACGAGCAGTACTTC.